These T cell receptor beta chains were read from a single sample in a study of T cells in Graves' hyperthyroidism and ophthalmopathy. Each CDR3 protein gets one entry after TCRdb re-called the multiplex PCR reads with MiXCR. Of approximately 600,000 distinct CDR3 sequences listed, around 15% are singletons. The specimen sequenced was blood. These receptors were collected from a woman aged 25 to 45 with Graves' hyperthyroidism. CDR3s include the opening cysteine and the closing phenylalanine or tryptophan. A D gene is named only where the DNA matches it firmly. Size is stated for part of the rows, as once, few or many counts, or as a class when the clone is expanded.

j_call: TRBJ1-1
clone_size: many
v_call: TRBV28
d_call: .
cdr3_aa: CASRETNRNTEAFF
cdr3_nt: TGTGCCAGCAGAGAGACAAACAGGAACACTGAAGCTTTCTTT

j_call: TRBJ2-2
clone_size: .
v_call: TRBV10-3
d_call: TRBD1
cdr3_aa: CAISRTGDTGELFF
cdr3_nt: TGTGCCATCAGCCGGACAGGGGACACCGGGGAGCTGTTTTTT

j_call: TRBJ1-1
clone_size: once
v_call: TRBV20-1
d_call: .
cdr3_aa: CSACYAPQDTEAFF
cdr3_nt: TGCAGTGCTTGTTACGCACCCCAGGACACTGAAGCTTTCTTT

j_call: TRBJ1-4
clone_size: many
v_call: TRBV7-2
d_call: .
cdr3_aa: CASSFNLQGKLFF
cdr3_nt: TGTGCCAGCAGCTTTAATTTGCAGGGGAAACTGTTTTTT

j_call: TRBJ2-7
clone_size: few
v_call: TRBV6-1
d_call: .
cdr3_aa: CASSYPGTRGNEQYF
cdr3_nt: TGTGCCAGCAGCTATCCCGGGACCAGGGGAAACGAGCAGTACTTC

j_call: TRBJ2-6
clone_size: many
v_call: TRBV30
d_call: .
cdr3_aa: CAWAAGAGANVLTF
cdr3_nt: TGTGCCTGGGCCGCAGGGGCTGGGGCCAACGTCCTGACTTTC

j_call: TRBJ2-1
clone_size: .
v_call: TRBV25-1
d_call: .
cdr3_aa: CASSSVPGNEQFF
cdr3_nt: TGTGCCAGCAGCTCCGTCCCGGGGAATGAGCAGTTCTTC

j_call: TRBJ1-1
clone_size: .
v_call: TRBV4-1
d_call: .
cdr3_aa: CASSQGPASMNTEAFF
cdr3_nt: TGCGCCAGCAGCCAAGGACCGGCCAGTATGAACACTGAAGCTTTCTTT

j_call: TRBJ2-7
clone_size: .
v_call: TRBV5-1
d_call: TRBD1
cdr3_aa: CASSFGIGTAYEQYF
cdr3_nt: TGCGCCAGCAGCTTCGGGATCGGGACAGCCTACGAGCAGTACTTC

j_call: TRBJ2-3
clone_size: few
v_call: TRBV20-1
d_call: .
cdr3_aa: CSAWGGGGDADTQYF
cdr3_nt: TGCAGTGCTTGGGGGGGAGGGGGCGATGCAGATACGCAGTATTTT

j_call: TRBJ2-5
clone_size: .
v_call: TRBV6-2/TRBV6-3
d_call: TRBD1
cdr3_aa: CASSYSDRGLERETQYF
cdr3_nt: TGTGCCAGCAGTTACTCGGACAGGGGCTTAGAGAGAGAGACCCAGTACTTC

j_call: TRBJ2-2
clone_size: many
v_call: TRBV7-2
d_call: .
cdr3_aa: CASSSQGPTTGELFF
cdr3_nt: TGTGCCAGCAGCTCTCAGGGCCCGACCACCGGGGAGCTGTTTTTT

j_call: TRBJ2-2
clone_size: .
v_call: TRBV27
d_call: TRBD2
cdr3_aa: CASSLILAGVPGELFF
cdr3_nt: TGTGCCAGCAGTTTAATACTAGCGGGAGTACCCGGGGAGCTGTTTTTT